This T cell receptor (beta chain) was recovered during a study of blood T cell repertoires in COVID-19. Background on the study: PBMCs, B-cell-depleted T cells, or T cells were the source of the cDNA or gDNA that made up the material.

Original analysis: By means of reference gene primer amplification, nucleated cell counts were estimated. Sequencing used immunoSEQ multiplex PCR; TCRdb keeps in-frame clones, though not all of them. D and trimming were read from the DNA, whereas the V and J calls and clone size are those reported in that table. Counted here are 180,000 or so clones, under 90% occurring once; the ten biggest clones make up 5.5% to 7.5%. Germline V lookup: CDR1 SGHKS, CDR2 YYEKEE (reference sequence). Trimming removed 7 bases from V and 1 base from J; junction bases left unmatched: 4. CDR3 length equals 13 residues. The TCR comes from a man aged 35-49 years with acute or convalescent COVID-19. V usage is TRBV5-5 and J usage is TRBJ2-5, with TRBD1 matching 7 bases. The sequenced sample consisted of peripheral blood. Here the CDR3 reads CASQGGLQETQYF. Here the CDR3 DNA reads TGTGCCAGCCAAGGGGGCCTCCAAGAGACCCAGTACTTC.